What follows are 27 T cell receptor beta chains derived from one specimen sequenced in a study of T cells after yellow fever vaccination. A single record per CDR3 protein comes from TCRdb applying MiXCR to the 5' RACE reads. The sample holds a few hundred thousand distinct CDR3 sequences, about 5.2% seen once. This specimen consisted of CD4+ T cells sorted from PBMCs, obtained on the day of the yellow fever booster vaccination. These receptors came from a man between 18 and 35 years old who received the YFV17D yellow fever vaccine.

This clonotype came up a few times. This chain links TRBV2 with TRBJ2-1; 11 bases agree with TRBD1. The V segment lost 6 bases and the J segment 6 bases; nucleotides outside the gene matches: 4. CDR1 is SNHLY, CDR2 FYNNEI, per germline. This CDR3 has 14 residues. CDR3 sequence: CASSPGTGGNEQFF. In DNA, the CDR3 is TGTGCCAGCAGCCCCGGGACAGGGGGCAATGAGCAGTTCTTC.

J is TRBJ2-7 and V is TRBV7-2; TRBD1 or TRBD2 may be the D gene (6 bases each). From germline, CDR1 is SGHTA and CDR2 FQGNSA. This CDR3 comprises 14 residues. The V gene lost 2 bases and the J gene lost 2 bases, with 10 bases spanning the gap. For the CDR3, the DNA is TGTGCCAGCAGCTTAAATAGGGGGGCCTACGAGCAGTACGTC. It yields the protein CASSLNRGAYEQYV.

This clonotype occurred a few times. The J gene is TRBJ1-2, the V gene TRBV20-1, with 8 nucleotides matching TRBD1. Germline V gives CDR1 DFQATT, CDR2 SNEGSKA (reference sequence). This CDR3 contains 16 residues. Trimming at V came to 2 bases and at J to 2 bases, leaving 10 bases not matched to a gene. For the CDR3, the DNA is TGCAGTGCTAGAAAGACAGGGGTGAGGGGGAACTATGGCTACACCTTC. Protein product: CSARKTGVRGNYGYTF.

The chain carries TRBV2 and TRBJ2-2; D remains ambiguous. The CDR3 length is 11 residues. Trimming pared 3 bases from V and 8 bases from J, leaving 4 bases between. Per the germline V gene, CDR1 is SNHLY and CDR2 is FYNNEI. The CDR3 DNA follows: TGTGCCAGCAGTGAGGTGGGGGAGCTGTTTTTT. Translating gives CASSEVGELFF.

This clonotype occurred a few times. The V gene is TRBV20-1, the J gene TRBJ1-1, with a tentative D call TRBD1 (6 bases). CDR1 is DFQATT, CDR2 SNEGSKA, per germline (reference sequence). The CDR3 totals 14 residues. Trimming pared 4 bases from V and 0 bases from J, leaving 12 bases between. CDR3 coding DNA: TGCAGTGCTACCTCAGGGGCCATGAACACTGAAGCTTTCTTT. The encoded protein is CSATSGAMNTEAFF.

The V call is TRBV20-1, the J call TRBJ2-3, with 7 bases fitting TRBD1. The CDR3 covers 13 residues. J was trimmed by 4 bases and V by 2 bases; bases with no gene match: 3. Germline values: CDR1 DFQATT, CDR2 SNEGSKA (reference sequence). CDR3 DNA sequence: TGCAGTGCTAGATTTCAGGGGGCAGATACGCAGTATTTT. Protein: CSARFQGADTQYF.

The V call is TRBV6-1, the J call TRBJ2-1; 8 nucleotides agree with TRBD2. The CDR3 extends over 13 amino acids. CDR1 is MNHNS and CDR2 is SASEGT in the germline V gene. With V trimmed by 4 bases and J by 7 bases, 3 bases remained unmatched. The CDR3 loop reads CASSAGGGNEQFF. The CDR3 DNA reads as TGTGCCAGCAGTGCCGGGGGGGGGAATGAGCAGTTCTTC.

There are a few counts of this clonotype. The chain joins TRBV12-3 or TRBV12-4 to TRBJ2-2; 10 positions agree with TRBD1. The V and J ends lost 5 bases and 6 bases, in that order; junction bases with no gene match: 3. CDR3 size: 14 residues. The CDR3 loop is CASSTGTGAGELFF. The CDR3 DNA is TGTGCCAGCAGTACCGGGACAGGGGCCGGGGAGCTGTTTTTT.

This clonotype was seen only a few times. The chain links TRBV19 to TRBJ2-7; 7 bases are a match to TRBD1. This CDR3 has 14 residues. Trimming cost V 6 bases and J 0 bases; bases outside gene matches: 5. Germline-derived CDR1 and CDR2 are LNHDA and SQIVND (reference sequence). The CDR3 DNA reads TGTGCCAGTAGACCGGGACAGTACTCCTACGAGCAGTACTTC. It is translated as CASRPGQYSYEQYF.

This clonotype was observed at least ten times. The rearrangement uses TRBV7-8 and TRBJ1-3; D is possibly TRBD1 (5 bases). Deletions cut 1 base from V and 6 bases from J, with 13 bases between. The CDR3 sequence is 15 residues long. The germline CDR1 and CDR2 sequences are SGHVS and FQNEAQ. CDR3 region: CASSLDGAGANTIYF. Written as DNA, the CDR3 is TGTGCCAGCAGCTTAGACGGGGCCGGTGCAAACACCATATATTTT. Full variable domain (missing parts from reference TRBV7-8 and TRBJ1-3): GAGVSQSPRYKVAKRGQDVALRCDPISGHVSLFWYQQALGQGPEFLTYFQNEAQLDKSGLPSDRFFAERPEGSVSTLKIQRTQQEDSAVYLCASSLDGAGANTIYFGEGSWLTVV.

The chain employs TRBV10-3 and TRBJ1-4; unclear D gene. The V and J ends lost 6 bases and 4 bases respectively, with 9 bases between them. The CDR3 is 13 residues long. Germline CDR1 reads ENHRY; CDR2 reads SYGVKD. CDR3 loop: CAIRDAINEKLFF. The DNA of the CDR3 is TGTGCCATCAGAGACGCCATTAATGAAAAACTGTTTTTT.

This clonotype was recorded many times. CDR3 sequence (DNA): TGCGCCAGCAGCCAACGATCAAGTATCGGGACGGATGAAAAACTGTTTTTT. This gives the protein CASSQRSSIGTDEKLFF. The chain has TRBV4-1 and TRBJ1-4, with TRBD1 as a possible D gene (5 bases). The CDR3 runs to 17 residues. Germline values: CDR1 MGHRA, CDR2 YSYEKL. With 2 bases removed from V and 6 bases from J, the gap between germline ends came to 19 bases.

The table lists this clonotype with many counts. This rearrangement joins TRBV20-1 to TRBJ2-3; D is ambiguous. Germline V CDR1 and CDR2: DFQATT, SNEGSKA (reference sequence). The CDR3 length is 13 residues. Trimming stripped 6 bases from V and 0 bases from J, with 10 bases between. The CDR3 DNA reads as TGCAGTGCGCTTGACGGCAGCACAGATACGCAGTATTTT. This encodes CSALDGSTDTQYF.

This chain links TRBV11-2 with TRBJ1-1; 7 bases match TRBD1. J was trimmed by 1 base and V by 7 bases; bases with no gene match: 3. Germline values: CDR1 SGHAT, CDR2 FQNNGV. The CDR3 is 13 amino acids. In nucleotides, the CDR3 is TGTGCCAGCAAGGACAGGAGGAACACTGAAGCTTTCTTT. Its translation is CASKDRRNTEAFF.

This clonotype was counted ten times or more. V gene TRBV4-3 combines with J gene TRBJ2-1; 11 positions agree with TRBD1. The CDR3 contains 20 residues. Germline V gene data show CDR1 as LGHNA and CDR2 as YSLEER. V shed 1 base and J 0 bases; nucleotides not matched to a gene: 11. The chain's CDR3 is CASSQVPGGGTGGSYNEQFF. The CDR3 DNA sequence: TGCGCCAGCAGCCAAGTCCCGGGGGGCGGGACAGGGGGCTCCTACAATGAGCAGTTCTTC.

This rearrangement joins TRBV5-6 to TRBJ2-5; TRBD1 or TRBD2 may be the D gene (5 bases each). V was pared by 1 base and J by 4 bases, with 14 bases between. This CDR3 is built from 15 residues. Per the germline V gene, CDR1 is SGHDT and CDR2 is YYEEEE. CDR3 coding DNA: TGTGCCAGCAGCTTGTCGAGGGGCTCGGGAGAGACCCAGTACTTC. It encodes CASSLSRGSGETQYF.

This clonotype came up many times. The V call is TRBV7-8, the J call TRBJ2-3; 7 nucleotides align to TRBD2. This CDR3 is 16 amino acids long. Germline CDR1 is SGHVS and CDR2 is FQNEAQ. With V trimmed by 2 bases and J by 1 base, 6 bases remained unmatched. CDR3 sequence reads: CASSLIAAGGTDTQYF. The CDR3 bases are TGTGCCAGCAGCTTAATTGCCGCGGGAGGCACAGATACGCAGTATTTT.

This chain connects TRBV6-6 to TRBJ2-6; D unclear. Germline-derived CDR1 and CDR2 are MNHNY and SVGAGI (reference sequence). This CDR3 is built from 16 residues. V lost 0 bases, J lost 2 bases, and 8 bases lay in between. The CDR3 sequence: CASSYSWEAGANVLTF. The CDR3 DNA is TGTGCCAGCAGTTACTCGTGGGAAGCTGGGGCCAACGTCCTGACTTTC.

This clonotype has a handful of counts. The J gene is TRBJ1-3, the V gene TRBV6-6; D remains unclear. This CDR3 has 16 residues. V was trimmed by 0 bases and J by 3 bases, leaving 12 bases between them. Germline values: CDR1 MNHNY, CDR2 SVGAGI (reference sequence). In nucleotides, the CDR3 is TGTGCCAGCAGTTACTCCCCGCGAGGAGGTGGAAACACCATATATTTT. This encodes CASSYSPRGGGNTIYF.

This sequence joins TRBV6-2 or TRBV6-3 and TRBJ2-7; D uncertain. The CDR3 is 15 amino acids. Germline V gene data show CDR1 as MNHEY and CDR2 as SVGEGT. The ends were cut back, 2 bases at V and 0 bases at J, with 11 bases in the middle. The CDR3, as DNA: TGTGCCAGCAGTTACCCCCCCGGTACCTCCTACGAGCAGTACTTC. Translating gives CASSYPPGTSYEQYF.

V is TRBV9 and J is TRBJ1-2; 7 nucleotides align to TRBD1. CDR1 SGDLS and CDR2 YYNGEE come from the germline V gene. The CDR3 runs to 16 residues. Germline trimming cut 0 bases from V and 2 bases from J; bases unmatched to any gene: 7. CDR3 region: CASSVEGAVANYGYTF. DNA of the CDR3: TGTGCCAGCAGCGTAGAGGGGGCAGTCGCCAACTATGGCTACACCTTC.

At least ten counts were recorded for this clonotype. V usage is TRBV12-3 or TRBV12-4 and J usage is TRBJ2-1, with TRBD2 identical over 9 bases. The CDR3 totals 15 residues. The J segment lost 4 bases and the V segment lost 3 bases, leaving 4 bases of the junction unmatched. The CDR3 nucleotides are TGTGCCAGCAGTTTGGAAGCGGGGGGATACAATGAGCAGTTCTTC. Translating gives CASSLEAGGYNEQFF.

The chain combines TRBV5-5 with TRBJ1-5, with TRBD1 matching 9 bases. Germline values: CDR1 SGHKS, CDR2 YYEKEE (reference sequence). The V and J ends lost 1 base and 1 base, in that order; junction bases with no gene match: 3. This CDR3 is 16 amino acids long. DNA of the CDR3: TGTGCCAGCAGCTTGCGGGACAGGGTAAGCAATCAGCCCCAGCATTTT. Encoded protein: CASSLRDRVSNQPQHF. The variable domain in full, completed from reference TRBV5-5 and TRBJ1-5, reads DAGVTQSPTHLIKTRGQQVTLRCSPISGHKSVSWYQQVLGQGPQFIFQYYEKEERGRGNFPDRFSARQFPNYSSELNVNALLLGDSALYLCASSLRDRVSNQPQHFGDGTRLSIL.

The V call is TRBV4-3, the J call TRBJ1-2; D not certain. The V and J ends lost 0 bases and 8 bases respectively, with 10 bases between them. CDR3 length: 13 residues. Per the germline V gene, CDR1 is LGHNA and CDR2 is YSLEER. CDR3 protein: CASSQDPLWGYTF. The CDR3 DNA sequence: TGCGCCAGCAGCCAAGATCCGTTATGGGGCTACACCTTC.

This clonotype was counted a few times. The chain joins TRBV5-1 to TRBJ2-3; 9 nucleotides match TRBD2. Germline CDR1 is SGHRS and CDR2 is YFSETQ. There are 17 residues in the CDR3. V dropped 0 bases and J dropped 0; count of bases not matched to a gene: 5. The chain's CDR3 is CASSLALAGVSTDTQYF. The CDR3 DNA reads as TGCGCCAGCAGCTTGGCGTTAGCGGGGGTAAGCACAGATACGCAGTATTTT.

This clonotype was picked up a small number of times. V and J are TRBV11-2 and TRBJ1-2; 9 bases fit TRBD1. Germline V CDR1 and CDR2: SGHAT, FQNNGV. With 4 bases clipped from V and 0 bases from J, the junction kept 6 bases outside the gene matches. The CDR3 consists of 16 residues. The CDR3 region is CASSSTGTGTNYGYTF. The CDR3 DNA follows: TGTGCCAGCAGCTCCACCGGGACAGGGACTAACTATGGCTACACCTTC.

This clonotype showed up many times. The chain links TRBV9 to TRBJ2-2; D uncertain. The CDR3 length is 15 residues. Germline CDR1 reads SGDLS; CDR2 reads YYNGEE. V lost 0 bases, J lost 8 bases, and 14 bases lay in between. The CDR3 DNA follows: TGTGCCAGCAGCGTAGATGCCGGCCGCGGAGGGGAGCTGTTTTTT. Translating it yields CASSVDAGRGGELFF.